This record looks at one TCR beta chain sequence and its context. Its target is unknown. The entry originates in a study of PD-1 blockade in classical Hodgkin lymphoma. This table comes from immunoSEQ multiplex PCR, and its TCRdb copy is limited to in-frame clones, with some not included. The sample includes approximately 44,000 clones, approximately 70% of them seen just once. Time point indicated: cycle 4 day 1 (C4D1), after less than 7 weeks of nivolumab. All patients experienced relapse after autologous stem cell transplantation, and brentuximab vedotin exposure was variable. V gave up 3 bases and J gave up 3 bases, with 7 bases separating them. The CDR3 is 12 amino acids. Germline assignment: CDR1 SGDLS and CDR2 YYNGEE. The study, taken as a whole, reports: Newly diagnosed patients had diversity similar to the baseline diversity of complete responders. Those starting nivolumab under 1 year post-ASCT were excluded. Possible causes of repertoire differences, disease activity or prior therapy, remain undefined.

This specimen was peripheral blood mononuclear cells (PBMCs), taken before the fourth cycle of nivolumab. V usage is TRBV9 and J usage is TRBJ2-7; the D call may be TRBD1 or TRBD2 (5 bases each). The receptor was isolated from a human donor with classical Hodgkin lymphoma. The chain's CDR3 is CASSGDGYEQYF. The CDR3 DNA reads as TGTGCCAGCAGCGGGGACGGCTACGAGCAGTACTTC.